This TCR beta chain was sequenced in a study of glioma-infiltrating T cells. TCR alpha and beta CDR3 regions were amplified from RNA using iRepertoire nested multiplex PCR. One entry per CDR3 protein results from TCRdb running MiXCR on the multiplex PCR reads. This table has about 4,000 distinct CDR3 sequences, 92% appearing once. Sequenced sample: glioma tissue, nonneoplastic brain tissue, or PBMCs (not recorded which). These receptors were taken from a human donor with low-grade glioma or glioblastoma, undergoing nonglioma brain surgery, or in good health (not recorded which).

This clonotype was counted a single time. This beta chain is a stray read from a library made for alpha chains; its abundance is not meaningful. This chain connects TRBV6-1 to TRBJ2-1, with TRBD2 matching over 12 bases. Germline-derived CDR1 and CDR2 are MNHNS and SASEGT. This CDR3 contains 16 residues. The junction had 7 bases not matched to a gene; V was cut back by 5 bases and J by 5 bases. The CDR3 bases are TGTGCCAGCAGTCGTCTACTAGCGGGGGGAAACAATGAGCAGTTCTTC. It is translated as CASSRLLAGGNNEQFF.